This TCR beta chain was documented in a study of radiation and T cells in renal cell carcinoma. V shed 2 bases and J shed 0 bases, with 5 bases lying between them. Looked up from germline, CDR1 is SGHTA and CDR2 is FQGNSA. This CDR3 has 14 amino acids. Assay: immunoSEQ multiplex PCR; the TCRdb copy retains only in-frame clones and omits some. Among about 150,000 clones listed, about 88% were seen once. Time point defined: baseline pretreatment blood. Treatment defined: 15 Gy SBRT to primary tumor, nephrectomy 4 weeks later. In its sample, this clone was seen once. The chain links TRBV7-2 to TRBJ1-5; no clear D gene. Sequenced material: blood, taken from a patient whose treatment included radiotherapy and nephrectomy. The TCR comes from a woman between 70 and 85 years old with renal cell carcinoma. CDR3 in amino acids: CASSLSVSNQPQHF. CDR3 sequence (DNA): TGTGCCAGCAGCTTATCGGTTAGCAATCAGCCCCAGCATTTT.